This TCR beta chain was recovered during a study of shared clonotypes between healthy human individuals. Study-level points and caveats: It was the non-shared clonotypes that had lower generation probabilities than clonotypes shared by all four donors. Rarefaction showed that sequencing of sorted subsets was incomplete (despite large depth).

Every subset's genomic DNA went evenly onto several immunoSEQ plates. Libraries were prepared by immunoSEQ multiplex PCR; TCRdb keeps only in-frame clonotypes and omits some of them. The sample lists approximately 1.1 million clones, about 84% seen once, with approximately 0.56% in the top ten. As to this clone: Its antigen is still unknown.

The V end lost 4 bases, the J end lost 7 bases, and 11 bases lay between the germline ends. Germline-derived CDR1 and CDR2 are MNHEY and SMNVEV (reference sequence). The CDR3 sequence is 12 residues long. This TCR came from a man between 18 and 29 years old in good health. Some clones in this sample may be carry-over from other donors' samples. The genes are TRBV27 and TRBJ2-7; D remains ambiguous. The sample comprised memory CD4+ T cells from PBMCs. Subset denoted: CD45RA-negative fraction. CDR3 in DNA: TGTGCCAGCAGTTCATTTCGTGGTGAGCAGTACTTC. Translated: CASSSFRGEQYF.